This T cell receptor beta chain was recovered during a study of T cells in Graves' hyperthyroidism and ophthalmopathy (dated by TCRdb to about 2019). About the study as a whole: Peripheral blood samples were taken at the time of initial diagnosis, prior to any treatment. According to the paper, TCR Vbeta CDR3 sequencing was carried out on 135 peripheral blood samples, which came from fewer than 50 ophthalmopathy, under 85 hyperthyroidism and roughly 17 progressor patients. Thyroid tissue and blood T-cell repertoires from about six Graves' hyperthyroidism patients were also compared in the study. Whether ophthalmopathy could be predicted prospectively was tested in an independent validation cohort made up of some 20 hyperthyroidism patients plus 17 patients who later progressed to ophthalmopathy. The 100 discovery patients were divided at random into training and test sets in a 7:3 ratio. A discovery cohort of around 98 patients, 43 with Graves' ophthalmopathy and under 60 with stable Graves' hyperthyroidism, was used to find distinguishing TCR V-J signatures. After sampling, hyperthyroidism patients received methimazole starting at 30 mg daily, and ophthalmopathy patients received high-dose intravenous methylprednisolone.

This clonotype was seen many times. The specificity of this receptor is unknown. The record has no base qualities; no much larger clone is one base away. General study outcomes and caveats: Most expanded thyroid clonotypes (frequency above 0.001) were also found in blood, which suggests that blood repertoires may mirror thyroid immune responses. In validation, progression to ophthalmopathy was predicted by the model with 70.59% sensitivity and 72.22% specificity, a median of 6.5 months before onset. A model built on a 13 V-J signature distinguished ophthalmopathy from stable hyperthyroidism, reaching over 85% sensitivity and under 84% specificity in cross-validation and 80%/75% in testing. No statistical method was used to fix the sample size in advance, and group allocation was not hidden from the investigators.

The hyperthyroidism patients were between 18 and 65 years old and newly diagnosed, with a disease duration of less than 2 months. Any patient with an uncontrolled infection, another autoimmune disease, pregnancy or lactation was excluded. Clinical symptoms, serum thyroxine and TRAb, thyroid ultrasound, and orbital computed tomography formed the basis for the diagnoses. Blood from progressor patients was collected at the time of first diagnosis with hyperthyroidism, before any ophthalmopathy symptoms had appeared. Ficoll-Paque density gradient centrifugation was used to isolate PBMCs from about 10 ml of fresh peripheral blood. Progressor patients were defined as those initially diagnosed with Graves' hyperthyroidism in whom ophthalmopathy developed during follow-up. Total RNA was extracted using Trizol reagent, and RNA quality was assessed on an Agilent 2100 Bioanalyzer. CDR1 and CDR2 are read off the germline V gene as SNHLY and FYNNEI. From the cysteine through the phenylalanine, the CDR3 covers 15 amino acids. The only DNA kept is the CDR3, 45 bases in frame from the first base. Unmatched junction bases come to 4, with V trimmed by 5 bases and J by 3 bases.

The TCR beta CDR3 regions were amplified from the RNA transcripts. The TCR CDR3 was subjected to a first round of RT-PCR using the HTBI primer set and the Qiagen OneStep RT-PCR kit. Libraries were constructed in a second round of multiplex PCR, after which size selection and purification were performed. The libraries were sequenced on an Illumina HiSeq2000 using paired-end 100 bp reads. The paper's processing steps were these. Raw data were processed with SOAPnuke, discarding reads with adapters, uncalled bases, mean Phred below 15, or no exact constant-primer or identifier match. High-quality paired reads were merged with COPE v1.2.5, and unique nucleotide sequences were defined as clonotypes. Clonotypes were aligned to IMGT TRBV, TRBD and TRBJ reference segments using MiTCR v1.1. The analysis was restricted to V-J combinations with a frequency above 0.0001, which together covered 99.2% of the repertoires. The TCS score was defined as F50 (clonal expansion) divided by E x V (chaos), with BLOSUM62-based TCRdist calculated between CDR3 peptides within each V-J. Welch's t-statistics and random forest reduced around 510 V-J features to fewer than 15, which were used in a naive Bayes classifier (R e1071). TCRdb reworked the public reads: Q25 trimming with fastp, MiXCR clone assembly, productive beta chains retained. Identical CDR3 proteins give one entry, which carries the most common genes and DNA. These V and J calls rely on TCRdb rather than the paper's analysis. This sample gives around 700,000 distinct CDR3 sequences in total; about 17% of them show up just once. In total, the top ten clones hold about a sixth of the sample.

The sequence derives from a woman aged 50 to 60 with Graves' hyperthyroidism that later progressed to Graves' ophthalmopathy. The sample comprised blood. The receptor chain draws on TRBV2 and TRBJ2-1; 10 middle bases align to TRBD2. The CDR3 in this case is CASSQLAGGYNEQFF. The sequence in DNA is TGTGCCAGCAGTCAGTTAGCGGGGGGCTACAATGAGCAGTTCTTC.